This T cell receptor beta chain was recorded in a study of vaccination and CD4 T cells after COVID-19. About the research overall: Median time from second vaccine dose to sampling was approximately 69 days (14 to 241). Overall study findings and caveats: Early post-infection timepoints were missing, and relatively few convalescent patients were studied. Of the reactive clones in convalescent patients, a median roughly 88% showed up only post-vaccination.

An Oncomine TCR Beta short-read assay was used to sequence the DNA from cultured CD4+ T cells. TCRdb independently ran MiXCR on the PCR reads; one entry per CDR3 protein. The sample shows some 16,000 distinct CDR3 sequences, around 50% of them seen only once. The sample's treatment: approximately 9-day PBMC culture with coronavirus spike peptide pools or control peptides (ViraFEST assay). Investigators isolated CD4+ T cells by negative selection after less than twelve days of culture. Of note for this clonotype: No antigen is known for it.

In germline, CDR1 is MRHNA, CDR2 SNTAGT. Trimming cost V 6 bases and J 8 bases; bases outside gene matches: 7. The CDR3 loop spans 14 amino acids. The sample taken for sequencing was CD4+ T cells from blood, cultured in vitro. The TCR comes from a human donor who had recovered from COVID-19. J is TRBJ1-6 and V is TRBV6-4, with 7 bases aligning to TRBD1. This CDR3 is CASRRTGTDSPLHF. CDR3 in DNA: TGTGCCAGCAGGAGGACAGGCACAGATTCACCCCTCCACTTT.